This T cell receptor (beta chain) originates from a study of cytomegalovirus exposure and HLA in healthy donors. Study-wide points: Several V segments, TRBV6-2 and TRBV6-3 among them, could not be told apart and were dropped. A link between a missense DCLRE1C variant and TCR beta V- and J-gene trimming emerged from a later analysis. Within an earlier analysis, most TCR beta V segments proved productive either about 87% or about 30% of the time.

Per the germline V gene, CDR1 is MGHRA and CDR2 is YSYEKL. This CDR3 contains 17 residues. J gave up 0 bases and V 6 bases, and 7 bases lay outside the gene matches. With respect to this clone: The target antigen is unknown.

Use of 60 Vbeta and 13 Jbeta primers characterized the PCR. Some clones are missing from TCRdb's copy, which holds only in-frame ones; the method was immunoSEQ multiplex PCR. The table has roughly 190,000 clones, over 75% seen once. The receptor was derived from a man aged 18 to 29 in good health and CMV-seronegative. This chain uses TRBV4-1 with TRBJ2-1, with 11 positions matching TRBD2. Sequencing input: PBMCs. The CDR3 spells CASSLLGLAASYNEQFF. CDR3 coding DNA: TGCGCCAGCAGTCTCTTGGGACTAGCGGCCTCCTACAATGAGCAGTTCTTC.